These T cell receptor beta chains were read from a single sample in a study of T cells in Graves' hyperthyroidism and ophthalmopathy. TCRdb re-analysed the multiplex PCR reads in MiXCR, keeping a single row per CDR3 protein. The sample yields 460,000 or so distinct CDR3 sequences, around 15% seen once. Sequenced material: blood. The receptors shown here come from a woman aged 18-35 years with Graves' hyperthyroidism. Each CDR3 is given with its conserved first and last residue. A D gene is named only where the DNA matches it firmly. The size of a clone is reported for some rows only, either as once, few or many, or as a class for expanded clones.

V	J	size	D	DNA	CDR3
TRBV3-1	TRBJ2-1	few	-	TGTGCCAGCAGCACCCTGACTAGTTCATTAAGCAATGAGCAGTTCTTC	CASSTLTSSLSNEQFF
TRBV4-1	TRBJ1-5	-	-	TGCGCCAGCAGCCAAGTTCACAGGTCGGAGACTCAGCCCCAGCATTTT	CASSQVHRSETQPQHF
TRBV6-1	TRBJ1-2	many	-	TGTGCCAGCAGGGACGATTCAGGCTATGGCTACACCTTC	CASRDDSGYGYTF
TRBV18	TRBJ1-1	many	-	TGTGCCAGCTCACTAGCGGACCCTGAAGCTTTCTTT	CASSLADPEAFF
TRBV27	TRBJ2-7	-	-	TGTGCCAGCAGTTGGCGGGACAGTTCTTACGAGCAGTACTTC	CASSWRDSSYEQYF
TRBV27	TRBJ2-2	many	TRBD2	TGTGCCAGCAGTTTCCGGGGACTAGCTCCGACCGGGGAGCTGTTTTTT	CASSFRGLAPTGELFF
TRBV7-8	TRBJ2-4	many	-	TGTGCCAGCAGCTTTAGGGGGGGGGCCCTCCACATTCAGTACTTC	CASSFRGGALHIQYF
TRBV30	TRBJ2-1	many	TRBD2	TGTGCCTGGAGTGTACTAGCGGGAGCCATACCCGGGTTCTTC	CAWSVLAGAIPGFF
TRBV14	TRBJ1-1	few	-	TGTGCCAGCAGCAACAGGGATTCAAACACTGAAGCTTTCTTT	CASSNRDSNTEAFF
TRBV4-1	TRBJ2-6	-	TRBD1	TGCGCCAGCAGCCAAGAGGTTAGGGGGCTTGGGGCCAACGTCCTGACTTTC	CASSQEVRGLGANVLTF
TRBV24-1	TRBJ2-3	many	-	TGTGCCACCAGTGATTTACAGGGAGATACGCAGTATTTT	CATSDLQGDTQYF
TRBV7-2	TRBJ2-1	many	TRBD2	TGTGCCAGCAGCGAGGCTAGCGGGAGTGTCTATGAGCAGTTCTTC	CASSEASGSVYEQFF
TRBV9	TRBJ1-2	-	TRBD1	TGTGCCAGCAGCGCCCGACAGGGGGCTGCTAACTATGGCTACACCTTC	CASSARQGAANYGYTF
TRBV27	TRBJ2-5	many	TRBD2	TGTGCCAGCAGCCGGCTAGCGGGAGAAGTGGCAGAGACCCAGTACTTC	CASSRLAGEVAETQYF
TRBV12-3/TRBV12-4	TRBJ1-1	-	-	TGTGCCAGCAGTTGGGACTTCTCGGCAGCTTTCTTT	CASSWDFSAAFF
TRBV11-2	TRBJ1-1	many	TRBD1	TGTGCCAGCAGCTCTTACAGGGGTCCTGAAGCTTTCTTT	CASSSYRGPEAFF
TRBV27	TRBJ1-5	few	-	TGTGCCAGCAGTTTATCGGTTGGCGGTCAGCCCCAGCATTTT	CASSLSVGGQPQHF
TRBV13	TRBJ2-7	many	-	TGTGCCAGCAGCTTAAAACTGCGAGATATTGACGAGCAGTACTTC	CASSLKLRDIDEQYF
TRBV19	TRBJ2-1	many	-	TGTGCCAGTACTGGAAGTGCCTACAATGAGCAGTTCTTC	CASTGSAYNEQFF
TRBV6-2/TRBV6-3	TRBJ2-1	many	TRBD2	TGTGCCAGCAGTTACCGGGCTAGCGGGGCCTACAATGAGCAGTTCTTC	CASSYRASGAYNEQFF
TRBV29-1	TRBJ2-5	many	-	TGCAGCCCTCAGGAGACCCAGTACTTC	CSPQETQYF
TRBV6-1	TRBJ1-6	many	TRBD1	TGTGCCAGCAGCTTGGGACAGGGGGCCAATTCACCCCTCCACTTT	CASSLGQGANSPLHF
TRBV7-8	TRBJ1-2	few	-	TGTGCCAGCAGCTCCCGGACGGATCTAAACTATGGCTACACCTTC	CASSSRTDLNYGYTF
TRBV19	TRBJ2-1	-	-	TGTGCCAGTAGTATAGATCATAGGGGTTACAATGAGCAGTTCTTC	CASSIDHRGYNEQFF
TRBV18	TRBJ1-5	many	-	TGTGCCAGCTCACCCCTCCCTTTGACAGGAGGGGGAAACAATCAGCCCCAGCATTTT	CASSPLPLTGGGNNQPQHF
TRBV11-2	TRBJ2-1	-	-	TGTGCCAGCAGACAAAGTGGGGTGGAGCAGTTCTTC	CASRQSGVEQFF
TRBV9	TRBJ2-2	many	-	TGTGCCAGCACCCTAAATTCCGGGGGGCTCACCGGGGAGCTGTTTTTT	CASTLNSGGLTGELFF
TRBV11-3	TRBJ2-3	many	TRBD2	TGTGCCAGCTTGGGACTAGCGGGATCATCAGATACGCAGTATTTT	CASLGLAGSSDTQYF
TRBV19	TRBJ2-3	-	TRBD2	TGTGCCAGTAGTCCCGGAGTAGCGGGAGCATTGGATACGCAGTATTTT	CASSPGVAGALDTQYF
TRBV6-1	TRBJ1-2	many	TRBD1	TGTGCCAGCAGAGACGGACAGGGCTATGGCTACACCTTC	CASRDGQGYGYTF
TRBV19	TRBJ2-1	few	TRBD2	TGTGCCAGTAGGCCGCCGGGACTAGCGAACAATGAGCAGTTCTTC	CASRPPGLANNEQFF
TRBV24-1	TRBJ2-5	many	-	TGTGCCACCAGTGGAGGGGCCAGGGAGACCCAGTACTTC	CATSGGARETQYF
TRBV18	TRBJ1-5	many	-	TGTGCCAGCTCACCACCGATGTCTCAGCCAAATCAGCCCCAGCATTTT	CASSPPMSQPNQPQHF
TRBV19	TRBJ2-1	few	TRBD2	TGTGCCAGTAGTGTTAGCGGGAGGGTCCCATATAAGCAGTTCTTC	CASSVSGRVPYKQFF
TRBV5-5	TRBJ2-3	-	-	TGTGCCAGCAGCTTGCGGGGGGCCACAGGTACGCAGTATTTT	CASSLRGATGTQYF
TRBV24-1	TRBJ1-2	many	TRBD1	TGTGCCACCAGTGGGGACAGTTTTCTGCATGGCTACACCTTC	CATSGDSFLHGYTF
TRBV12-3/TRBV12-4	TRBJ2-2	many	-	TGTGCCAGCAGTTCCATCGACGGTACGAACACCGGGGAGCTGTTTTTT	CASSSIDGTNTGELFF
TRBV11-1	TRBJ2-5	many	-	TGTGCCAGCAGCTTATGGTCGGAAGAGACCCAGTACTTC	CASSLWSEETQYF
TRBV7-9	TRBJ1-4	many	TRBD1	TGTGCCAGCAGCTATCGACAGGGGGAAAAACTGTTTTTT	CASSYRQGEKLFF
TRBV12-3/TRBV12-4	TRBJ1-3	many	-	TGTGCCAGCTACGGGAGGGACGCCTGGCGAAACACCATATATTTT	CASYGRDAWRNTIYF
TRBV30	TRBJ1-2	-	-	TGTGCCTGGAGTCTTCGGGGGCCGCAAGGCTACACCTTC	CAWSLRGPQGYTF
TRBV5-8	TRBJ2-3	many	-	TGTGCCAGCAGCCCTCAAGGGCGGGATACGCAGTATTTT	CASSPQGRDTQYF
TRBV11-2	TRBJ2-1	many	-	TGTGCCAGCAGCTTAGCCCTTTGGACTAACGCGAGAGACAATGAGCAGTTCTTC	CASSLALWTNARDNEQFF
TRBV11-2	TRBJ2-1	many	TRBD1	TGTGCCAGCAGCCTATTCAGGGGGAGTGAGCAGTTCTTC	CASSLFRGSEQFF
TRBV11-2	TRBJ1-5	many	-	TGTGCCAGCAGCTTAGGAGACAGAGAGTATAGCAATCAGCCCCAGCATTTT	CASSLGDREYSNQPQHF
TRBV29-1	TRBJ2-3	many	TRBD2	TGCAGCCTGCGGGAGGTGGGAGATACGCAGTATTTT	CSLREVGDTQYF
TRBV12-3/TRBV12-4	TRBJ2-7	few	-	TGTGCCAGCAGTCCCTCGGCCTACGAGCAGTACTTC	CASSPSAYEQYF
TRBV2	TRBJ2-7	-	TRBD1	TGTGCCAGCAGGGAGACAGGGCCGACCTACGAGCAGTACTTC	CASRETGPTYEQYF
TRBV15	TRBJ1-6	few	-	TGTGCCACCAGCACGTTAAGCCCAGGACATAATTCACCCCTCCACTTT	CATSTLSPGHNSPLHF
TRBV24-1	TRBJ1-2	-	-	TGTGCCACCAGTTCCCGGGACATTGATTATGGCTACACCTTC	CATSSRDIDYGYTF
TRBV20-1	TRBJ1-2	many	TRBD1	TGCAGTGCTAGAGGAAGGGGGGACAGGGGCGTATTGTACACCTTC	CSARGRGDRGVLYTF
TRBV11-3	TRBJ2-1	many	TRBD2	TGTGCCAGCATGGGGTCTAGCGGGACGTTAGAGCAGTTCTTC	CASMGSSGTLEQFF
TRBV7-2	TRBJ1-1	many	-	TGTGCCAGCAGCTTAGCAGGTATGCGGACTGAAGCTTTCTTT	CASSLAGMRTEAFF